This TCR beta chain is drawn from a study of T cell responses to AZD1222 COVID-19 vaccine. Germline loops: CDR1 SGHTS, CDR2 YDEGEE. V was pared by 0 bases and J by 4 bases, with 6 bases of the junction left unmatched. The CDR3 runs 17 residues. TCRdb's table, derived via immunoSEQ multiplex PCR, lists solely in-frame clones and lacks some. The table includes 150,000 to 200,000 clones, around 90% detected once. The V gene is TRBV5-8, the J gene TRBJ1-6; 8 bases map to TRBD1. The sample here was peripheral blood, taken on day 0 of AZD1222 vaccination. The clonotype was recovered from an adult in good health. CDR3 region: CASSLEPNRGYNSPLHF. CDR3 nucleotide sequence: TGTGCCAGCAGCTTGGAGCCCAACAGGGGGTATAATTCACCCCTCCACTTT.